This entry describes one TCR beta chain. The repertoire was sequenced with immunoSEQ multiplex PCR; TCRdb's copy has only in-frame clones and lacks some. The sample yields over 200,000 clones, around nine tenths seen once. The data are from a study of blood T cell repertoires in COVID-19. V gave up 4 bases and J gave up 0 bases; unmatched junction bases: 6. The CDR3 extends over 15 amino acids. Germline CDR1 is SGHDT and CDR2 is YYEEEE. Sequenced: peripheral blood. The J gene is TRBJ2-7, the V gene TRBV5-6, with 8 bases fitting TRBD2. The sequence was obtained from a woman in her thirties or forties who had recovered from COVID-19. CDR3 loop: CASSPGGISSYEQYV. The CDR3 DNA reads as TGTGCCAGCAGCCCGGGGGGGATCAGCTCCTACGAGCAGTACGTC.